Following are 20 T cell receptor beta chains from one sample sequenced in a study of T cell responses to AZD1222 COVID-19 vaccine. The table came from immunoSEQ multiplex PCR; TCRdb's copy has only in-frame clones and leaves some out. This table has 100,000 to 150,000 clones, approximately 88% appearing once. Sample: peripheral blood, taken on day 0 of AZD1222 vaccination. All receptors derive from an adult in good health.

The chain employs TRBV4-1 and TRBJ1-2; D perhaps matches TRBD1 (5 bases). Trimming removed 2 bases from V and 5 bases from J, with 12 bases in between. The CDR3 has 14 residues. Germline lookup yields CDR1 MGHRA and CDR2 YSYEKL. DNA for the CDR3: TGCGCCAGCAGCCAACCCGGGACGGTATATGGCTACACCTTC. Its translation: CASSQPGTVYGYTF.

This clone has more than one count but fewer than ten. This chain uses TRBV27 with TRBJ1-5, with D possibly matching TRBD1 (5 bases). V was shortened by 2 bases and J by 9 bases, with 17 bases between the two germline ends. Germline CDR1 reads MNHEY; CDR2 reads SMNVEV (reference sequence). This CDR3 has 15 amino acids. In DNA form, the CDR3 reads TGTGCCAGCAGTTTACGGGGGATACCCGGGGGGCCCCAGCATTTT. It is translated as CASSLRGIPGGPQHF.

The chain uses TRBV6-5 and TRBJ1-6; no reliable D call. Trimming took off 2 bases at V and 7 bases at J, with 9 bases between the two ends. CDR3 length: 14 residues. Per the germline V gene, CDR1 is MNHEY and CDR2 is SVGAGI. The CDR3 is CASSYERANSPLHF. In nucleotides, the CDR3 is TGTGCCAGCAGTTACGAGCGGGCGAATTCACCCCTCCACTTT.

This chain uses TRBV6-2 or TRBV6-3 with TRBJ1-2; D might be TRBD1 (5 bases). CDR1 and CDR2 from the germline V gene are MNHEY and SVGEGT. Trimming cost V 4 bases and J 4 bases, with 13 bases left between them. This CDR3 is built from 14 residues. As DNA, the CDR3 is TGTGCCAGCAGTTCTTTCGTGGGGACCTATGGCTACACCTTC. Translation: CASSSFVGTYGYTF.

In DNA form, the CDR3 reads TGTGCCAGCAGCCATTATCAGGCGGGTAAAGAGCAGTTCTTC. It encodes CASSHYQAGKEQFF. The genes are TRBV11-1 and TRBJ2-1, with a weak D call TRBD2 (5 bases). The V gene lost 5 bases and the J gene lost 10 bases, with 18 bases spanning the gap. The CDR3 is 14 amino acids. Germline V lookup: CDR1 SGHAT, CDR2 FQDESV (reference sequence).

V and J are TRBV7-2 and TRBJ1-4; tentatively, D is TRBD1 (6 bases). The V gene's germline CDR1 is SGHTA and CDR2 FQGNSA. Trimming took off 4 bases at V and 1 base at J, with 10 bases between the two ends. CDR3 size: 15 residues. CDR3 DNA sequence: TGTGCCAGCAGCTCCAGAGGGGGAACTAATGAAAAACTGTTTTTT. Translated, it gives CASSSRGGTNEKLFF.

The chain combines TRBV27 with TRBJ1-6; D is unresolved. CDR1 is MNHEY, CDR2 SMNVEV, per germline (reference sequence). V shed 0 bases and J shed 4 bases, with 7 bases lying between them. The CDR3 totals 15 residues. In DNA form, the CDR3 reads TGTGCCAGCAGTTTATCGCAGGAATATAATTCACCCCTCCACTTT. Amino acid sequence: CASSLSQEYNSPLHF.

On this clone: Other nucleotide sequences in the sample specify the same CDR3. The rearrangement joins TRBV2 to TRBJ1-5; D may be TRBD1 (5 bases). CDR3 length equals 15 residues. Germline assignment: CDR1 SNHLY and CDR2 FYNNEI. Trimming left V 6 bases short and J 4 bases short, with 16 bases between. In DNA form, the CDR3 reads TGTGCCAGCAGGCGCGACGGGGCAGGTAATCAGCCCCAGCATTTT. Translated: CASRRDGAGNQPQHF.

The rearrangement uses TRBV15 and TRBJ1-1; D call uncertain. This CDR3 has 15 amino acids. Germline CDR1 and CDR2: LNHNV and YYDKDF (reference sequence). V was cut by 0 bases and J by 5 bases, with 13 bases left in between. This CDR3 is CATSRDIAPKTEAFF. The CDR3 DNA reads TGTGCCACCAGCAGAGATATCGCACCCAAAACTGAAGCTTTCTTT.

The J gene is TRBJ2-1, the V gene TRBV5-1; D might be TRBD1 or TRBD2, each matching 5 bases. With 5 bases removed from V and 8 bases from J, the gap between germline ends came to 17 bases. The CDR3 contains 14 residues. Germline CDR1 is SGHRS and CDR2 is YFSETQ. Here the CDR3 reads CASSFSGDLHEQFF. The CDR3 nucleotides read TGCGCCAGCAGTTTTTCTGGGGACCTCCATGAGCAGTTCTTC.

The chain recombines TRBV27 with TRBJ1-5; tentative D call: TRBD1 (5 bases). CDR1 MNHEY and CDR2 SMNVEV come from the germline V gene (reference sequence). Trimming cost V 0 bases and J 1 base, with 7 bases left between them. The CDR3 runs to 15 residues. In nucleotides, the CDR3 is TGTGCCAGCAGTTTATCTTGGGACAGCAATCAGCCCCAGCATTTT. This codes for CASSLSWDSNQPQHF.

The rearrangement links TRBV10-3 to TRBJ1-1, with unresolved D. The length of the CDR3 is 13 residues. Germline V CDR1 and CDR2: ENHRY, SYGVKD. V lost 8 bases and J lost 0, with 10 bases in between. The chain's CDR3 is CAISRQMNTEAFF. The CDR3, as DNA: TGTGCCATCTCTCGGCAGATGAACACTGAAGCTTTCTTT.

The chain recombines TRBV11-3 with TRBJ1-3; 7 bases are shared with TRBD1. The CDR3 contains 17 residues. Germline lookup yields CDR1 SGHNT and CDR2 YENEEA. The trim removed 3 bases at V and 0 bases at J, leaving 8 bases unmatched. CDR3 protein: CASSFSFGTASGNTIYF. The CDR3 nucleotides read TGTGCCAGCAGCTTCTCCTTCGGGACAGCCTCTGGAAACACCATATATTTT.

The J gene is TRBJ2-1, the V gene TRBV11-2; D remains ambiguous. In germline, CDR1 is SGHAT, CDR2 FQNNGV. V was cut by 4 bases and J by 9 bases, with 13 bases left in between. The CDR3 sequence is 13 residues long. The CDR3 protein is CASSSHPGTEQFF. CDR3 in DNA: TGTGCCAGCAGCTCCCACCCCGGTACTGAGCAGTTCTTC.

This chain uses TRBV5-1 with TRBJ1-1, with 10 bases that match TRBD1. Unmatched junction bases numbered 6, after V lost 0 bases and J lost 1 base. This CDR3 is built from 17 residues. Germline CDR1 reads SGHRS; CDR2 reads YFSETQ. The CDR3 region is CASSLVGQGRRNTEAFF. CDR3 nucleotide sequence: TGCGCCAGCAGCTTGGTGGGACAGGGGAGGCGGAACACTGAAGCTTTCTTT. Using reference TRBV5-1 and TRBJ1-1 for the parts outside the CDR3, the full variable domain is KAGVTQTPRYLIKTRGQQVTLSCSPISGHRSVSWYQQTPGQGLQFLFEYFSETQRNKGNFPGRFSGRQFSNSRSEMNVSTLELGDSALYLCASSLVGQGRRNTEAFFGQGTRLTVV.

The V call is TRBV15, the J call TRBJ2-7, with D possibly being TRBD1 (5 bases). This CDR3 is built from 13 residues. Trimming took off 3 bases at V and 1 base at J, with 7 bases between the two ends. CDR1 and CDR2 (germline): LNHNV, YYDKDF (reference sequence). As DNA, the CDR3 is TGTGCCACCAGCAGGGACATGTCCTACGAGCAGTACTTC. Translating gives CATSRDMSYEQYF. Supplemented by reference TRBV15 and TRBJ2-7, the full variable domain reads DAMVIQNPRYQVTQFGKPVTLSCSQTLNHNVMYWYQQKSSQAPKLLFHYYDKDFNNEADTPDNFQSRRPNTSFCFLDIRSPGLGDTAMYLCATSRDMSYEQYFGPGTRLTVT.

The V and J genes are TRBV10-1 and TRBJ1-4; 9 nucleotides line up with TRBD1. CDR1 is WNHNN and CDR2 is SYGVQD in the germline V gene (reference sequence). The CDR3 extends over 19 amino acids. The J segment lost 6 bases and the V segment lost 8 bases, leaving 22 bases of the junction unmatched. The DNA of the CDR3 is TGCGCCAGCCCTATCCCCACGGGGACAGGGCATCTGGGTGATGAAAAACTGTTTTTT. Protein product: CASPIPTGTGHLGDEKLFF.

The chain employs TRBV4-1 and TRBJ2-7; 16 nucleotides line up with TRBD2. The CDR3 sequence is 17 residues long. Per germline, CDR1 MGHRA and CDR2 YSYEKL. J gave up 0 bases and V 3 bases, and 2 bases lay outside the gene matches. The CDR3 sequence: CASSQGLAGGLSYEQYF. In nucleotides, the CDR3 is TGCGCCAGCAGCCAGGGACTAGCGGGAGGGCTCTCCTACGAGCAGTACTTC.

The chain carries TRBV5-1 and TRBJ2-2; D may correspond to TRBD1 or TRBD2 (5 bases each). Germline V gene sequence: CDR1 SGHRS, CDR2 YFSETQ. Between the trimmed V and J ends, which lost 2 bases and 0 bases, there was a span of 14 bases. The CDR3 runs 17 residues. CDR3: CASSFTGTQTNTGELFF. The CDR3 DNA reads TGCGCCAGCAGCTTTACCGGGACGCAAACGAACACCGGGGAGCTGTTTTTT. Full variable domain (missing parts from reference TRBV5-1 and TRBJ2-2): KAGVTQTPRYLIKTRGQQVTLSCSPISGHRSVSWYQQTPGQGLQFLFEYFSETQRNKGNFPGRFSGRQFSNSRSEMNVSTLELGDSALYLCASSFTGTQTNTGELFFGEGSRLTVL.

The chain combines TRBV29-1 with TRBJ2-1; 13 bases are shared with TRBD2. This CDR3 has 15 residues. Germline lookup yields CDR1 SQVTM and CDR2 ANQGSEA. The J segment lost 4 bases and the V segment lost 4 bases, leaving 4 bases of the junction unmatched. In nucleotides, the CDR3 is TGCAGCGTTGGCGGGACTAGCGGGAATTACAATGAGCAGTTCTTC. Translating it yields CSVGGTSGNYNEQFF.